This T cell receptor (beta chain) was observed in a study of CD8 T cells in ankylosing spondylitis. A note on this clonotype: The antigen remains undetermined.

Findings of the study overall: Relatively scarce in peripheral blood, disease-linked clones were CD8+.

This CDR3 spans 17 amino acids. Trimming removed 7 bases from V and 3 bases from J; junction bases left unmatched: 12. The germline CDR1 and CDR2 sequences are LNHDA and SQIVND (reference sequence). MiXCR, run by TCRdb on the 5' RACE reads, gives a single entry per CDR3 protein. This table has roughly 68,000 distinct CDR3 sequences, 6.2% appearing once. This receptor was taken from a male donor with ankylosing spondylitis. The sample taken for sequencing was synovial fluid, either unsorted or a sorted T cell fraction (not recorded which). The chain combines TRBV19 with TRBJ1-5; 10 bases are shared with TRBD1. The CDR3 coding sequence is TGTGCCAGTAAGGGGACAGGGGCCCTTTTCTACAATCAGCCCCAGCATTTT. Residues: CASKGTGALFYNQPQHF. Full variable domain (missing parts from reference TRBV19 and TRBJ1-5): DGGITQSPKYLFRKEGQNVTLSCEQNLNHDAMYWYRQDPGQGLRLIYYSQIVNDFQKGDIAEGYSVSREKKESFPLTVTSAQKNPTAFYLCASKGTGALFYNQPQHFGDGTRLSIL.